A single sample is the source of the 2 T cell receptor beta chains below, sequenced in a study of T-cell reconstitution after alpha-beta-depleted transplantation in children. TCRbeta library construction was performed incorporating unique molecular identifiers. MiXCR was run by TCRdb on the PCR reads, yielding one entry per CDR3 protein. This sample has a few hundred thousand distinct CDR3 sequences; roughly a tenth occur once, and the top ten carry about 30%. Here the sequenced sample was PBMCs, taken before TCRalphabeta/CD19-depleted stem cell transplant. These TCRs come from a child less than two years old with acute myeloid leukemia, due to receive a stem cell transplant.

This clonotype was seen ten or more times. The chain recombines TRBV20-1 with TRBJ1-3; D unresolved. The CDR3 contains 13 residues. The ends were cut back, 6 bases at V and 5 bases at J, with 14 bases in the middle. The germline V gene has CDR1 DFQATT and CDR2 SNEGSKA (reference sequence). DNA for the CDR3: TGCAGTGCCCCGTCCTCCGAACGAAACACCATATATTTT. Its protein is CSAPSSERNTIYF.

This clonotype was counted many times. This chain connects TRBV28 to TRBJ2-1, with 8 bases lining up with TRBD2. The CDR3 spans 18 residues. CDR1 and CDR2 (germline): MDHEN, SYDVKM. Trimming at V came to 2 bases and at J to 5 bases, leaving 14 bases not matched to a gene. The CDR3 loop is CASSLRRGEERRNNEQFF. CDR3 DNA: TGTGCCAGCAGTTTAAGGCGGGGGGAGGAGCGGCGCAACAATGAGCAGTTCTTC.